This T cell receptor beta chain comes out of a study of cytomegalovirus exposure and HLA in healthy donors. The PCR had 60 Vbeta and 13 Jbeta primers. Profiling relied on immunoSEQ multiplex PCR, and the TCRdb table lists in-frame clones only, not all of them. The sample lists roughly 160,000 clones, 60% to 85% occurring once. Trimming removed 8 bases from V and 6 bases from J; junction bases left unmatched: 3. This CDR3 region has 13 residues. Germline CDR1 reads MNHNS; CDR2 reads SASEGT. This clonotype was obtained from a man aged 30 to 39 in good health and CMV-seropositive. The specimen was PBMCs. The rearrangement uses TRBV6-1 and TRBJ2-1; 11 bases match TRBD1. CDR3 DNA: TGTGCCAGCCGGACAGGGGGCTTCAATGAGCAGTTCTTC. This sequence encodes CASRTGGFNEQFF.